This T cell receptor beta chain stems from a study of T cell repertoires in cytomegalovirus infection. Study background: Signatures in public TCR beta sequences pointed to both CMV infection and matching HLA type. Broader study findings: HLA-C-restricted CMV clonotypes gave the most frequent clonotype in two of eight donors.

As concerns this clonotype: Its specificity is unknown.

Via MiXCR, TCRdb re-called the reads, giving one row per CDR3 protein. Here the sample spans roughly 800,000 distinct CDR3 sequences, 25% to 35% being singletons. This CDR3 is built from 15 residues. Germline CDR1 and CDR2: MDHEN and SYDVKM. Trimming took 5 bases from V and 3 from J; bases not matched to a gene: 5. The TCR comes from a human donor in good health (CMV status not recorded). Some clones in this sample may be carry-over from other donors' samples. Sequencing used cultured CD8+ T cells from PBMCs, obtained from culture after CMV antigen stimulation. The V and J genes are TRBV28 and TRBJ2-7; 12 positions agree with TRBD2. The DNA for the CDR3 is TGTGCCAGCAGTCCCCGGACTAGCGGGGACTACGAGCAGTACGTC. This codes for CASSPRTSGDYEQYV.